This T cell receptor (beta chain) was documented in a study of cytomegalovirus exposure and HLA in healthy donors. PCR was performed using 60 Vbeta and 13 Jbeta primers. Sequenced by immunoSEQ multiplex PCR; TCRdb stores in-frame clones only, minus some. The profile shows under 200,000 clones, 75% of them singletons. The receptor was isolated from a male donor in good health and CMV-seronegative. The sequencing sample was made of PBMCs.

The CDR3 coding sequence is TGTGCCAGCAGCGTTTTGGGACACGGGCAGGTGGAGCAGTTCTTC. Translated: CASSVLGHGQVEQFF. The genes are TRBV9 and TRBJ2-1; D may be TRBD1 (6 bases). CDR1 is SGDLS, CDR2 YYNGEE, per germline. The V end lost 2 bases, the J end lost 10 bases, and 19 bases lay between the germline ends. The CDR3 is made up of 15 amino acids. The full variable domain, its missing parts supplied by reference TRBV9 and TRBJ2-1, is DSGVTQTPKHLITATGQRVTLRCSPRSGDLSVYWYQQSLDQGLQFLIQYYNGEERAKGNILERFSAQQFPDLHSELNLSSLELGDSALYFCASSVLGHGQVEQFFGPGTRLTVL.